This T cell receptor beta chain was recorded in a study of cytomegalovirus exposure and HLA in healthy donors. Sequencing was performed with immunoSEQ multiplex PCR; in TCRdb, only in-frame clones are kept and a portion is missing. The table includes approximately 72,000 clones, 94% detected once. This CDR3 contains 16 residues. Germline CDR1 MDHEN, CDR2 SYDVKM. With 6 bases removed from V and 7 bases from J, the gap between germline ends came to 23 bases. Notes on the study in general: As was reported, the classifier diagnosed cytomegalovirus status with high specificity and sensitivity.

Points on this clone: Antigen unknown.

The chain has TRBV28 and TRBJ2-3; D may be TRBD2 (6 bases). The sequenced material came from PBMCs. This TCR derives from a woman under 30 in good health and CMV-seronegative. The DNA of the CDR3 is TGTGCCAGCAGCTCCCGGAGGGGAGGAGAGCTGAATACGCAGTATTTT. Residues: CASSSRRGGELNTQYF.